This T cell receptor (beta chain) was recovered during a study of blood T cell repertoires in COVID-19. Whole-study context: Sites across the United States, Italy and Spain contributed samples from acute and convalescent COVID-19. T cells, B-cell-depleted T cells, or PBMCs supplied cDNA or gDNA.

Trimming took 5 bases from V and 8 from J, leaving 33 bases between them. The germline V gene encodes CDR1 LNHDA and CDR2 SQIVND (reference sequence). This CDR3 region has 19 residues. This clone was counted only a few times. In the original processing: Reference gene primer amplification gave nucleated cell count estimates. TCRdb keeps only in-frame clones here, not all; method: immunoSEQ multiplex PCR. From that table come the V and J calls and clone size; the DNA was used to work out D and trimming. The sample carries about 190,000 clones, about 80% recorded once. The sequenced sample consisted of peripheral blood. The receptor was derived from a man aged 55-75 years with acute or convalescent COVID-19. The chain couples TRBV19 to TRBJ1-2; TRBD1 is a possible D gene (5 bases). The DNA for the CDR3 is TGTGCCAGTAGTTCTTTTTGGACAACCCGGACCCTTCAAGGCCAGGGCTACACCTTC. This encodes CASSSFWTTRTLQGQGYTF.